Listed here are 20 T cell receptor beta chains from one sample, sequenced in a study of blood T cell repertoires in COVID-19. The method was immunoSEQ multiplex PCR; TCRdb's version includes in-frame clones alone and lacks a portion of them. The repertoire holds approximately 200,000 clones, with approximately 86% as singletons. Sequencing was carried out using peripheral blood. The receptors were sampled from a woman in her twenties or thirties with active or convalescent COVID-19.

The CDR3 DNA sequence: TGTGCCAGCAGCCTAAACAGGGGGCTTGGAGAGACCCAGTACTTC. This translates into CASSLNRGLGETQYF. The genes are TRBV14 and TRBJ2-5; 9 bases line up with TRBD1. Looked up from germline, CDR1 is SGHDN and CDR2 is FVKESK. V lost 4 bases, J lost 4 bases, and 7 bases stayed unmatched. This CDR3 has 15 residues. The complete variable domain, with remaining parts taken from reference TRBV14 and TRBJ2-5, reads EAGVTQFPSHSVIEKGQTVTLRCDPISGHDNLYWYRRVMGKEIKFLLHFVKESKQDESGMPNNRFLAERTGGTYSTLKVQPAELEDSGVYFCASSLNRGLGETQYFGPGTRLLVL.

This CDR3 reads CARSYPASLQGGMYGYTF. The CDR3 DNA reads as TGTGCCAGAAGCTACCCAGCCTCCCTACAGGGGGGTATGTATGGCTACACCTTC. The J gene is TRBJ1-2, the V gene TRBV5-3; 8 bases are shared with TRBD1. TRBV5-3 is an ORF for which the function is uncertain. The CDR3 is made up of 18 amino acids. The trim removed 3 bases at V and 5 bases at J, leaving 18 bases unmatched.

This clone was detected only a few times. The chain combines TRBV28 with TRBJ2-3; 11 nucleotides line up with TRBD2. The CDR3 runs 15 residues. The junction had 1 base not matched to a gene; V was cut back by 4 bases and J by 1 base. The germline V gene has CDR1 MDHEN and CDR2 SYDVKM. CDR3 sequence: CASSSLAGGTDTQYF. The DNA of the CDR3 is TGTGCCAGCAGTTCACTAGCGGGGGGCACAGATACGCAGTATTTT.

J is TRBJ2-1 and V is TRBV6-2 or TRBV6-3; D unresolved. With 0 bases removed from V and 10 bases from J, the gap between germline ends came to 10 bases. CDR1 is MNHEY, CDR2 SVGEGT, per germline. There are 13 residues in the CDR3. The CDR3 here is CASSYSTPPEQFF. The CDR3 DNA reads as TGTGCCAGCAGTTACTCAACACCACCCGAGCAGTTCTTC.

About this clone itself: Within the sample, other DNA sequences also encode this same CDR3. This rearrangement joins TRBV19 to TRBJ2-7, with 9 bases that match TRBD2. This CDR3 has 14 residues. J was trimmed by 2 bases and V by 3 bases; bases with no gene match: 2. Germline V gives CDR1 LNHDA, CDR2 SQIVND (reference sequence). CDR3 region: CASSMAGGPYEQYF. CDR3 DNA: TGTGCCAGTAGTATGGCGGGGGGGCCCTACGAGCAGTACTTC. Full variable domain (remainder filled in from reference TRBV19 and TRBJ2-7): DGGITQSPKYLFRKEGQNVTLSCEQNLNHDAMYWYRQDPGQGLRLIYYSQIVNDFQKGDIAEGYSVSREKKESFPLTVTSAQKNPTAFYLCASSMAGGPYEQYFGPGTRLTVT.

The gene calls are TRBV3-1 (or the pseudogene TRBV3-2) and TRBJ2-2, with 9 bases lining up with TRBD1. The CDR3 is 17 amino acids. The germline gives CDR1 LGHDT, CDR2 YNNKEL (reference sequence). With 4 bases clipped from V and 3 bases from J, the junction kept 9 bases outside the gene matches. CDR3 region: CASSPRDRVGDTGELFF. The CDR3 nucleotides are TGTGCCAGCAGCCCCCGGGACAGGGTCGGCGACACCGGGGAGCTGTTTTTT.

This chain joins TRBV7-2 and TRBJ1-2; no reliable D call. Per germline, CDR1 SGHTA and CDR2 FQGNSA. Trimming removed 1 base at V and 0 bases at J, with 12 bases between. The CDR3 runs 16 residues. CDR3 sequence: CASSLGVAAANYGYTF. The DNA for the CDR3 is TGTGCCAGCAGCTTAGGGGTGGCGGCGGCTAACTATGGCTACACCTTC.

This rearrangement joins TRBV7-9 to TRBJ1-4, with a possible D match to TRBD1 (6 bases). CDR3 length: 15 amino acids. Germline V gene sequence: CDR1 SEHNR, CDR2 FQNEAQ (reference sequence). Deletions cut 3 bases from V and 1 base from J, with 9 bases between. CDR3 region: CASSFTGLTNEKLFF. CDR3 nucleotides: TGTGCCAGCAGCTTTACAGGGTTAACTAATGAAAAACTGTTTTTT. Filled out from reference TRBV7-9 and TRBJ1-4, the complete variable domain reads DTGVSQNPRHKITKRGQNVTFRCDPISEHNRLYWYRQTLGQGPEFLTYFQNEAQLEKSRLLSDRFSAERPKGSFSTLEIQRTEQGDSAMYLCASSFTGLTNEKLFFGSGTQLSVL.

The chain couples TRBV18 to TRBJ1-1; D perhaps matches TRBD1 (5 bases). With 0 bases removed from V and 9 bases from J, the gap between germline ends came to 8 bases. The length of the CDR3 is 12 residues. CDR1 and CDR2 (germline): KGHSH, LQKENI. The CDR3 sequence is CASSPPAGKAFF. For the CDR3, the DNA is TGTGCCAGCTCACCACCAGCAGGGAAAGCTTTCTTT.

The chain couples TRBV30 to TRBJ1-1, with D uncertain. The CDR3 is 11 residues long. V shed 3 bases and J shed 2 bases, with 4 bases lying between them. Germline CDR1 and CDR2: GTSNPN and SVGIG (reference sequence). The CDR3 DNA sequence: TGTGCCTGGAGCTTCAACACTGAAGCTTTCTTT. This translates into CAWSFNTEAFF.

The CDR3 nucleotides read TGTGCCAGCAGCCTAGTGGGAGAACGGGGCTATGGCTACACCTTC. Translated, it gives CASSLVGERGYGYTF. The rearrangement joins TRBV3-1 (or the pseudogene TRBV3-2) to TRBJ1-2; no reliable D call. CDR3 size: 15 residues. CDR1 LGHDT and CDR2 YNNKEL come from the germline V gene (reference sequence). Trimming removed 4 bases from V and 4 bases from J, with 16 bases in between.

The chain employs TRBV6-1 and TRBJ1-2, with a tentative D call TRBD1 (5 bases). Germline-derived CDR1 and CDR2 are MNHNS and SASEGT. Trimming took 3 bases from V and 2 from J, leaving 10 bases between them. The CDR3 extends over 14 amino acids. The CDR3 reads CASSDSTENYGYTF. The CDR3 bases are TGTGCCAGCAGTGATTCGACAGAGAACTATGGCTACACCTTC.

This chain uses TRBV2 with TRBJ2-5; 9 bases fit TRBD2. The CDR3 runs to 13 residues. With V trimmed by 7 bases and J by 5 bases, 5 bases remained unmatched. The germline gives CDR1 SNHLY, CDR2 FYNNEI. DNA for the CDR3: TGTGCCAGCAATTTAGCGGGGGAGGAGACCCAGTACTTC. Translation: CASNLAGEETQYF. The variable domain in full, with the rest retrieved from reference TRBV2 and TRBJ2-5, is EPEVTQTPSHQVTQMGQEVILRCVPISNHLYFYWYRQILGQKVEFLVSFYNNEISEKSEIFDDQFSVERPDGSNFTLKIRSTKLEDSAMYFCASNLAGEETQYFGPGTRLLVL.

The CDR3 DNA sequence: TGTGCCAGCAGCCAAGATCCCGGGACTAGCGGGACCAATGAGCAGTTCTTC. It specifies CASSQDPGTSGTNEQFF. This rearrangement joins TRBV4-2 to TRBJ2-1; 13 bases are shared with TRBD2. V was pared by 0 bases and J by 6 bases, with 5 bases of the junction left unmatched. This CDR3 contains 17 residues. CDR1 is LGHNA and CDR2 is YNFKEQ in the germline V gene.

The CDR3 region has the DNA TGTGCCAGCAGTCGGACAGGGATGGGCACTGAAGCTTTCTTT. Protein sequence: CASSRTGMGTEAFF. This chain joins TRBV6-4 and TRBJ1-1, with TRBD1 matching over 8 bases. Germline V CDR1 and CDR2: MRHNA, SNTAGT. This CDR3 is 14 amino acids long. The V segment lost 5 bases and the J segment 4 bases; nucleotides outside the gene matches: 6.

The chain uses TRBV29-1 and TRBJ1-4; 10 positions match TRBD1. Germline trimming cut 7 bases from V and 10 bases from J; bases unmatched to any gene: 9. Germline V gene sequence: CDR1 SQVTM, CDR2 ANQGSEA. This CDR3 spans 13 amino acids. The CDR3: CSAATGGDGKLFF. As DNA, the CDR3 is TGCAGCGCTGCGACAGGGGGCGACGGAAAACTGTTTTTT.

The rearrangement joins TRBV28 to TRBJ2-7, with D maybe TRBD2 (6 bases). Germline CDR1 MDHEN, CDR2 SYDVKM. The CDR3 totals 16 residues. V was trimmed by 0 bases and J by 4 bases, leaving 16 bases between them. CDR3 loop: CASSLWGSAGNYEQYF. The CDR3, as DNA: TGTGCCAGCAGTTTATGGGGGTCCGCGGGAAATTACGAGCAGTACTTC.

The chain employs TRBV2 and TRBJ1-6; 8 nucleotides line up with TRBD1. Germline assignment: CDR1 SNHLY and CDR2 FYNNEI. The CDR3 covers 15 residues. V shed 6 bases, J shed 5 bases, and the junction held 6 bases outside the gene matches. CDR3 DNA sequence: TGTGCCAGCAGAGCGGACAGGGCCAATAATTCACCCCTCCACTTT. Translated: CASRADRANNSPLHF.

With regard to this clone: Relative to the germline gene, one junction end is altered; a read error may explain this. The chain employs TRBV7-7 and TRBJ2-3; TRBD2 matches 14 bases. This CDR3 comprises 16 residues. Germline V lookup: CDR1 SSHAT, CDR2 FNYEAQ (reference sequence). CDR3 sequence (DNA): TGTGCTAGCAGCTCGGGACTAGCGGGAGCCACAGATACGCAGTATTTT. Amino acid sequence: CASSSGLAGATDTQYF.

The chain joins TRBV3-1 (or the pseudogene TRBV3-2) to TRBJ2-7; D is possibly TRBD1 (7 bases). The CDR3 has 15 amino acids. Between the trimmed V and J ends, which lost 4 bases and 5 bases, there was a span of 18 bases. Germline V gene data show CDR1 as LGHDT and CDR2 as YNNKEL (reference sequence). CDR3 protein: CASSPRQGGMNEQYF. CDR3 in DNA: TGTGCCAGCAGCCCCCGACAGGGAGGTATGAACGAGCAGTACTTC.